The entry that follows covers one T cell receptor beta chain sequence. As yet, its antigen is unknown. This sample was included in a study of T cell clusters in autoimmune cytopenias. Study overall: Per sample, median TRB depth was approximately 48,000 reads, yielding a median roughly 2,000 distinct clonotypes.

Germline CDR1 and CDR2: SGHRS and YFSETQ. The CDR3 is made up of 14 amino acids. Study-wide findings and caveats: Active autoimmune hepatitis patients had around 3-fold fewer exclusive TRB clusters than healthy donors. The cluster-lack signature was not seen for secondary cytopenia versus chronic lymphocytic leukemia. Primary autoimmune cytopenia patients appeared to lack physiological T cell clusters present in healthy donors.

TRB was amplified by touch-down multiplex PCR, primer pools A and B combined. TCRdb re-called the multiplex PCR reads; every CDR3 protein appears as one record, without DNA. The listing contains thousands of distinct CDR3 sequences. Each sample's input was around 250 ng genomic DNA, 35,000 to 40,000 genome equivalents. This TCR came from a human donor with an autoimmune cytopenia or autoimmune hepatitis (not recorded which). Sequenced material: peripheral blood. The rearrangement joins TRBV5-1 to TRBJ2-2; TCRdb's D call, TRBD2, is unchecked because there is no DNA. This chain's CDR3 is CASSPLASSGELFF.